This T cell receptor (beta chain) was sequenced in a study of blood T cell repertoires in COVID-19. The V gene lost 1 base and the J gene lost 2 bases, with 19 bases spanning the gap. Germline V gene sequence: CDR1 SGHRS, CDR2 YFSETQ. This CDR3 spans 17 amino acids. Produced via immunoSEQ multiplex PCR; TCRdb's table is partial and in-frame only. The data hold roughly 100,000 clones, with roughly 80% observed a single time. V and J are TRBV5-1 and TRBJ2-7; possibly TRBD2 for D (6 bases). The sequence was obtained from a man aged 55 to 70 with active or convalescent COVID-19. Sequencing input: peripheral blood. The CDR3 is CASSLYQDGTGAYEQYF. CDR3 nucleotides: TGCGCCAGCAGCTTGTATCAGGACGGGACGGGGGCCTACGAGCAGTACTTC. Full variable domain (remainder filled in from reference TRBV5-1 and TRBJ2-7): KAGVTQTPRYLIKTRGQQVTLSCSPISGHRSVSWYQQTPGQGLQFLFEYFSETQRNKGNFPGRFSGRQFSNSRSEMNVSTLELGDSALYLCASSLYQDGTGAYEQYFGPGTRLTVT.